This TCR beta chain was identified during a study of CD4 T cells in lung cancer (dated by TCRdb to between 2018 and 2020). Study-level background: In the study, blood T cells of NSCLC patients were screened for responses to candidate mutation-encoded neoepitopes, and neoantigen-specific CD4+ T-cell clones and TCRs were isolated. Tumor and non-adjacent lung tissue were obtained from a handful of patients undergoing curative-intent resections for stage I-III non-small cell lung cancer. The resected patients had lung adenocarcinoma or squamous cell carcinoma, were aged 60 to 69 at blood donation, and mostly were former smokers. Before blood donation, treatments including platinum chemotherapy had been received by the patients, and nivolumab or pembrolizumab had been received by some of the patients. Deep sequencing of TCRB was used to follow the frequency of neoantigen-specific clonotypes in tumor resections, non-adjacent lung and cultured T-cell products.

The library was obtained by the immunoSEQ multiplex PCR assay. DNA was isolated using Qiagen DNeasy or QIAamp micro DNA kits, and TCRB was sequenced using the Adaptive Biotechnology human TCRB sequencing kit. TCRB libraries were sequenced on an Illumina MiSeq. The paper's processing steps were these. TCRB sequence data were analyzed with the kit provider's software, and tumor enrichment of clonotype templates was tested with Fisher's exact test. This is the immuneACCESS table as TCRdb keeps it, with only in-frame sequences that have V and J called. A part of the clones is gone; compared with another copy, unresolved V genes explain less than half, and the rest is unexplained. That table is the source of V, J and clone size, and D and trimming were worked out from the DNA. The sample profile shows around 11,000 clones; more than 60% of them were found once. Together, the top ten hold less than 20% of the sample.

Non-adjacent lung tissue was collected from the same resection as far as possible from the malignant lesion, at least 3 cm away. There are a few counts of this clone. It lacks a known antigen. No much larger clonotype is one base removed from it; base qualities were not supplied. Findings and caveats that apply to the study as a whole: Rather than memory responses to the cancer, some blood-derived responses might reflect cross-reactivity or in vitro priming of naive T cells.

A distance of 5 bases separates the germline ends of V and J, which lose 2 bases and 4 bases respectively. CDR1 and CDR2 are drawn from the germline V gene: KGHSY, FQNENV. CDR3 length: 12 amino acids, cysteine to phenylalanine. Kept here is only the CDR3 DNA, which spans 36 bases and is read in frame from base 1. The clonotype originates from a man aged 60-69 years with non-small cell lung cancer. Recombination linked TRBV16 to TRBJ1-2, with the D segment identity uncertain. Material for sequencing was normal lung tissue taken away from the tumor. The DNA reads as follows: TGTGCCAGCAGCCAAAGCTTCTATGGCTACACCTTC. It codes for CASSQSFYGYTF.